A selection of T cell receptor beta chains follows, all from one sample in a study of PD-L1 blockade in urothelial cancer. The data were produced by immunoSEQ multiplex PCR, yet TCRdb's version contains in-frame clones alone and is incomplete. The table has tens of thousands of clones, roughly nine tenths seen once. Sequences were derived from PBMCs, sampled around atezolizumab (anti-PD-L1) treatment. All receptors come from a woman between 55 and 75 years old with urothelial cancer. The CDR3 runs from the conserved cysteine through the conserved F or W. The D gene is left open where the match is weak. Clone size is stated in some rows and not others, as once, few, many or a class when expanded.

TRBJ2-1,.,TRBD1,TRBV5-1,CASESGQGIYNEQFF,TGCGCCAGTGAATCGGGACAGGGGATTTACAATGAGCAGTTCTTC
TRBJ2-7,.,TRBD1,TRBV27,CASKGQVNYEQYF,TGTGCCAGCAAGGGACAGGTAAACTACGAGCAGTACTTC
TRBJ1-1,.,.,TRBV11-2,CASSFFTGNTEAFF,TGTGCCAGCAGCTTCTTTACAGGGAACACTGAAGCTTTCTTT
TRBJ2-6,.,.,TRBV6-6,CASSQGALGANVLTF,TGTGCCAGCAGCCAAGGGGCCCTTGGGGCCAACGTCCTGACTTTC
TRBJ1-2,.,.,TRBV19,CASMALDTNYGYTF,TGTGCCAGTATGGCCTTAGACACCAACTATGGCTACACCTTC
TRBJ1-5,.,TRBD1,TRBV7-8,CASSSGQGFVLSNQPQHF,TGTGCCAGCAGCTCCGGACAGGGCTTTGTATTGAGCAATCAGCCCCAGCATTTT
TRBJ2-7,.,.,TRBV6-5,CASRIRDTRYEQYF,TGTGCCAGCAGGATCCGGGACACCCGCTACGAGCAGTACTTC
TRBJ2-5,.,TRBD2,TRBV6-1,CASSESLAEETQYF,TGTGCCAGCAGTGAGAGCCTAGCGGAAGAGACCCAGTACTTC
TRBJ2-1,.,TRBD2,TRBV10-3,CAISPPGSGAGEQFF,TGTGCCATCAGCCCCCCGGGTAGCGGGGCCGGCGAGCAGTTCTTC
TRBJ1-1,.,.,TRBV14,CASSQALAHMRAFF,TGTGCCAGCAGCCAGGCGTTAGCCCACATGAGGGCTTTCTTT
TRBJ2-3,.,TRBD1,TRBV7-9,CASSLGAWDSPSTDTQYF,TGTGCCAGCAGCTTAGGCGCCTGGGACAGCCCTTCCACAGATACGCAGTATTTT
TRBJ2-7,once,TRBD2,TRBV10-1,CASSVIPSGNSYEQYF,TGCGCCAGCAGTGTAATTCCTAGCGGGAACTCCTACGAGCAGTACTTC
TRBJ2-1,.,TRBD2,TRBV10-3,CAIRGIQGTSGRRGNEQFF,TGTGCCATCAGAGGAATACAGGGGACTAGCGGACGGAGAGGCAATGAGCAGTTCTTC
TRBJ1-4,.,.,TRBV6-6,CASAGVREKLFF,TGTGCCAGCGCAGGGGTGAGGGAAAAACTGTTTTTT
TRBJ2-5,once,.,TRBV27,CASSRTTGHRETQYF,TGTGCCAGCAGCCGGACAACAGGCCACCGGGAGACCCAGTACTTC
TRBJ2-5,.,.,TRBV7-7,CASSPGQGRETQYF,TGTGCCAGCAGCCCTGGGCAGGGAAGGGAGACCCAGTACTTC
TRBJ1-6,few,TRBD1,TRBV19,CASRDRDLSPLHF,TGTGCCAGTAGGGACAGGGACCTATCACCCCTCCACTTT
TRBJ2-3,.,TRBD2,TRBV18,CASSPPASGRDTQYF,TGTGCCAGCTCACCACCGGCTAGCGGGAGAGATACGCAGTATTTT
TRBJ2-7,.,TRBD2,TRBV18,CASSPLPTSGTSYEQYF,TGTGCCAGCTCACCTCTGCCGACTAGCGGAACCTCCTACGAGCAGTACTTC
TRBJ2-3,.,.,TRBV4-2,CASSQGAGITDTQYF,TGTGCCAGCAGCCAAGGGGCGGGGATCACAGATACGCAGTATTTT
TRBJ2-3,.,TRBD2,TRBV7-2,CASSPPGLATVGYF,TGTGCCAGCAGTCCTCCGGGACTAGCGACGGTAGGGTATTTT
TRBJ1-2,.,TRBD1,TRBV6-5,CASSYDRGLYGYTF,TGTGCCAGCAGTTACGACAGGGGTTTGTATGGCTACACCTTC
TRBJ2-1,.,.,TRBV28,CASSLGGSRYDEQFF,TGTGCCAGCAGTTTAGGGGGGAGTAGGTATGATGAGCAGTTCTTC
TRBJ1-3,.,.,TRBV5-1,CASSPDRISGNTIYF,TGCGCCAGCAGCCCCGACAGGATCTCTGGAAACACCATATATTTT
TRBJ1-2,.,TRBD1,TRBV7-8,CASSTGDRAVNKDYGYTF,TGTGCCAGCAGCACCGGGGACAGGGCCGTCAATAAGGACTATGGCTACACCTTC
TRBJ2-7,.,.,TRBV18,CASSPPFDTRGINEQYF,TGTGCCAGCTCACCGCCATTCGACACCCGAGGGATTAACGAGCAGTACTTC